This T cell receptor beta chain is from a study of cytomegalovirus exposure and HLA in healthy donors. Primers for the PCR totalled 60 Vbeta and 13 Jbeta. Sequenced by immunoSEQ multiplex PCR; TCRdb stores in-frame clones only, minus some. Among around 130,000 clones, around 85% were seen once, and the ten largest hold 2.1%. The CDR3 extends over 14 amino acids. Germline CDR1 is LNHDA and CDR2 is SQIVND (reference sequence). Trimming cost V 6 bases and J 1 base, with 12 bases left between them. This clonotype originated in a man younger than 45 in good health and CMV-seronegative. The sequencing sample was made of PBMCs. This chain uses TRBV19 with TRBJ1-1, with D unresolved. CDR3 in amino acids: CASSTRVRNTEAFF. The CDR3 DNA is TGTGCCAGTAGCACCCGTGTCAGGAACACTGAAGCTTTCTTT. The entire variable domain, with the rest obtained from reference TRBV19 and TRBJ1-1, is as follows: DGGITQSPKYLFRKEGQNVTLSCEQNLNHDAMYWYRQDPGQGLRLIYYSQIVNDFQKGDIAEGYSVSREKKESFPLTVTSAQKNPTAFYLCASSTRVRNTEAFFGQGTRLTVV.